This T cell receptor (beta chain) was sequenced for a study of blood T cell repertoires in COVID-19. Study-wide background: There were acute and convalescent COVID-19 samples, and they came from the United States, Italy and Spain. PBMCs, B-cell-depleted T cells, or T cells provided the cDNA or gDNA that made up the material.

CDR1 and CDR2 from the germline V gene are LNHDA and SQIVND (reference sequence). V lost 6 bases, J lost 1 base, and 16 bases lay in between. The CDR3 spans 16 residues. Authors' processing steps: How many nucleated cells were present was estimated from reference gene primer amplification. Produced via immunoSEQ multiplex PCR; TCRdb's table is partial and in-frame only. From that table come the V and J calls and clone size; the DNA was used to work out D and trimming. The profile covers 170,000 or so clones, with 80% to 90% appearing a single time and 8% to 10% taken by the ten largest. The clonotype comes from a middle-aged man with active or convalescent COVID-19. What was sequenced was peripheral blood. This chain uses TRBV19 with TRBJ1-3, with D perhaps matching TRBD1 (5 bases). The CDR3 protein is CASSTISGGSGNTIYF. The CDR3 DNA reads as TGTGCCAGTAGCACGATCTCGGGGGGATCTGGAAACACCATATATTTT.